The 10 T cell receptor beta chains below all came from one sample that was sequenced in a study of CD8 T cells in ankylosing spondylitis. TCRdb re-derived calls from the 5' RACE reads in MiXCR, one entry per CDR3 protein. Of 200,000 to 250,000 distinct CDR3 sequences in the sample, around 19% were seen once. Findings of the study overall: Blood of patients with ankylosing spondylitis appeared to be characterized by a TCR beta motif of several highly homologous variants.

No antigen has been assigned to these receptors. Sequenced sample: blood, either unsorted or a sorted T cell fraction (not recorded which). Receptors originate from a male donor with ankylosing spondylitis.

The J gene is TRBJ2-1, the V gene TRBV21-1; the listed D gene, TRBD2, was not tested against the DNA. TRBV21-1 is given as a pseudogene. This CDR3 has 19 amino acids. CDR3 DNA sequence: TGTGCCAGCAGCAAAGGAGAGACTAGAGGGAGGACAGCCTACAATGAGCAGTTCTTC. Its translation: CASSKGETRGRTAYNEQFF.

This clonotype occurred many times. V and J are TRBV12-3 or TRBV12-4 and TRBJ2-5; D gene unclear. V was pared by 9 bases and J by 4 bases, with 15 bases between. The CDR3 has 13 residues. The CDR3 DNA is TGTGCCAGTACCAGCCAGCTAGGAGAGACCCAGTACTTC. Its protein product is CASTSQLGETQYF.

J is TRBJ2-7 and V is TRBV7-2; 7 positions agree with TRBD2. Germline CDR1 SGHTA, CDR2 FQGNSA. CDR3 length: 17 amino acids. V lost 5 bases and J lost 2; bases outside the gene matches: 15. CDR3 region: CASSPSGPGLETYEQYF. The CDR3 DNA reads as TGTGCCAGCAGCCCTAGTGGGCCCGGACTAGAAACCTACGAGCAGTACTTC.

This clonotype has more than one count but fewer than ten. The chain employs TRBV3-1 and TRBJ2-5, with 12 positions matching TRBD2. CDR1 and CDR2 from the germline V gene are LGHDT and YNNKEL (reference sequence). The CDR3 length is 16 residues. V lost 0 bases and J lost 6; bases outside the gene matches: 5. This CDR3 reads CASSQEGTSGLKTQYF. The DNA for the CDR3 is TGTGCCAGCAGCCAAGAGGGGACTAGCGGGTTGAAGACCCAGTACTTC.

This rearrangement joins TRBV13 to TRBJ2-7; 9 nucleotides line up with TRBD2. Germline assignment: CDR1 PRHDT and CDR2 FYEKMQ (reference sequence). V shed 4 bases, J shed 3 bases, and the junction held 7 bases outside the gene matches. CDR3 length equals 15 residues. CDR3 nucleotides: TGTGCCAGCAGCTCGATAGCGGGGGAGGGCTACGAGCAGTACTTC. It specifies CASSSIAGEGYEQYF.

The J gene is TRBJ1-2, the V gene TRBV10-2, with a tentative D call TRBD1 (5 bases). V dropped 2 bases and J dropped 6 bases, with 19 bases sitting between them. Germline V gives CDR1 WSHSY, CDR2 SAAADI. There are 16 residues in the CDR3. CDR3: CASSEIQVDVWDGYTF. The DNA for the CDR3 is TGCGCCAGCAGTGAGATACAGGTTGACGTTTGGGATGGCTACACCTTC.

V usage is TRBV20-1 and J usage is TRBJ2-7, with TRBD2 identical over 7 bases. Losses at the gene ends were 0 bases for V and 2 bases for J; bases not matched to a gene: 13. The CDR3 consists of 17 residues. Looked up from germline, CDR1 is DFQATT and CDR2 is SNEGSKA (reference sequence). The CDR3 sequence is CSARDLLASGGTYEQYF. CDR3 DNA sequence: TGCAGTGCTAGAGATCTCTTGGCTAGCGGCGGCACCTACGAGCAGTACTTC.

This clonotype came up a few times. This chain connects TRBV28 to TRBJ2-3; 9 bases fit TRBD2. Trimming removed 2 bases from V and 4 bases from J; junction bases left unmatched: 13. In germline, CDR1 is MDHEN, CDR2 SYDVKM. The CDR3 runs 18 residues. This CDR3 reads CASSLRVAGETIADTQYF. CDR3 in DNA: TGTGCCAGCAGTTTACGGGTAGCGGGAGAGACTATCGCAGATACGCAGTATTTT.

This clonotype was picked up a small number of times. The rearrangement uses TRBV28 and TRBJ2-5; 14 bases are shared with TRBD2. The CDR3 spans 16 residues. The J segment lost 4 bases and the V segment lost 5 bases, leaving 6 bases of the junction unmatched. The germline V gene has CDR1 MDHEN and CDR2 SYDVKM. CDR3 amino acids: CASSMGTSGRGETQYF. The CDR3 DNA sequence: TGTGCCAGCAGTATGGGGACTAGCGGGAGAGGAGAGACCCAGTACTTC. Drawing the rest from reference TRBV28 and TRBJ2-5, the complete variable domain is DVKVTQSSRYLVKRTGEKVFLECVQDMDHENMFWYRQDPGLGLRLIYFSYDVKMKEKGDIPEGYSVSREKKERFSLILESASTNQTSMYLCASSMGTSGRGETQYFGPGTRLLVL.

In this sample, this clonotype turned up a few times. V gene TRBV5-1 combines with J gene TRBJ1-1; D not certain. Between the trimmed V and J ends, which lost 0 bases and 5 bases, there was a span of 8 bases. Germline values: CDR1 SGHRS, CDR2 YFSETQ. The CDR3 length is 13 residues. The CDR3 coding sequence is TGCGCCAGCAGCTTGGAGGGCGAAACTGAAGCTTTCTTT. Its translation: CASSLEGETEAFF. Together with reference TRBV5-1 and TRBJ1-1, the CDR3 gives the full variable domain: KAGVTQTPRYLIKTRGQQVTLSCSPISGHRSVSWYQQTPGQGLQFLFEYFSETQRNKGNFPGRFSGRQFSNSRSEMNVSTLELGDSALYLCASSLEGETEAFFGQGTRLTVV.